The clone carrying this T cell receptor (beta chain) has ten or more counts. Its antigen remains unknown. Quantitative barcoded 5'-RACE was used to prepare TCR beta libraries. A single record per CDR3 protein comes from TCRdb applying MiXCR to the 5' RACE reads. The table records roughly 120,000 distinct CDR3 sequences, about 13% of them present only once. The sample originates from a study of CD8 T cells in ankylosing spondylitis. The study, taken as a whole, reports: Disease-linked clones bore a CD8+ phenotype, appearing relatively rarely in peripheral blood. Some of the motif variants had earlier been found in reactive arthritis patients' fluid and blood.

This CDR3 comprises 15 residues. Germline values: CDR1 SGHKS, CDR2 YYEKEE (reference sequence). J was trimmed by 4 bases and V by 4 bases; bases with no gene match: 8. This sequence was found in a female donor with ankylosing spondylitis or in good health (not recorded which). V is TRBV5-5 and J is TRBJ1-5, with TRBD1 identical over 7 bases. The specimen was blood, either unsorted or a sorted T cell fraction (not recorded which). CDR3 nucleotides: TGTGCCAGCAGCACCCGACAGGGATTGAATCAGCCCCAGCATTTT. As protein: CASSTRQGLNQPQHF.